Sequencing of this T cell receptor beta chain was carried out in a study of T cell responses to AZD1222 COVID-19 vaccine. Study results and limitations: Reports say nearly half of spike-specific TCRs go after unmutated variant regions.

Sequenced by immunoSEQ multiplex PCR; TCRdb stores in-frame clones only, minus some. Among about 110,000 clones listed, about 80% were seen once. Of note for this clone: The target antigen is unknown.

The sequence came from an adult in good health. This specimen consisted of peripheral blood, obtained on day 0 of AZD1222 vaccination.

The CDR3 is CASSLVKLAGDHEQFF. In nucleotides, the CDR3 is TGTGCCAGCAGCTTAGTTAAACTAGCGGGAGATCATGAGCAGTTCTTC. The chain carries TRBV7-3 and TRBJ2-1; the match to TRBD2 covers 11 bases. Germline CDR1 SGHTA, CDR2 FQGTGA. CDR3 length equals 16 residues. J lost 8 bases, V lost 2 bases, and 8 bases had no gene match.